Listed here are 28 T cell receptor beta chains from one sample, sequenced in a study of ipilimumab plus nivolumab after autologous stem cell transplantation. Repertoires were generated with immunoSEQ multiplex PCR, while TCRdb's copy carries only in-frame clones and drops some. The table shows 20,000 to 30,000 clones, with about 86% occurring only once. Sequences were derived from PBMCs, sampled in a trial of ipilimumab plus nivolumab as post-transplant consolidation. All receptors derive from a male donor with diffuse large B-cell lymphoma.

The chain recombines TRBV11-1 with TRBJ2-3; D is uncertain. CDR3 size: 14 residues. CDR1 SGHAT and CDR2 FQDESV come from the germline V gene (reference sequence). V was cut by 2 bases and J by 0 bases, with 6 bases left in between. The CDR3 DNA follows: TGTGCCAGCAGCTTATCTGTTAGCACAGATACGCAGTATTTT. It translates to CASSLSVSTDTQYF.

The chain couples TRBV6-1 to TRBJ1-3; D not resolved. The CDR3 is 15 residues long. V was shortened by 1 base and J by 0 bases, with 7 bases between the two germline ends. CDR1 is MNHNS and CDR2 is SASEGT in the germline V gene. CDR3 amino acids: CASSEDPISGNTIYF. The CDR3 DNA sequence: TGTGCCAGCAGTGAAGATCCGATCTCTGGAAACACCATATATTTT.

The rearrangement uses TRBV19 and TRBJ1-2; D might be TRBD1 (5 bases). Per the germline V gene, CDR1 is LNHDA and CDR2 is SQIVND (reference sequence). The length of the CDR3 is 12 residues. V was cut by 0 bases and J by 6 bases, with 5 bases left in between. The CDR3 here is CASSIDRDGYTF. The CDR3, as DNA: TGTGCCAGTAGTATAGACAGGGATGGCTACACCTTC.

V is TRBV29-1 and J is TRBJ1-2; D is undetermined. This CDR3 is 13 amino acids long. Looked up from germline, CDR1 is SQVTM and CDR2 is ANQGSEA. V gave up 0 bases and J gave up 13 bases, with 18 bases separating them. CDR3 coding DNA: TGCAGCGTTGAAGATCTCCGGTCCGGCGGACTCACCTTC. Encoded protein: CSVEDLRSGGLTF.

CDR3 nucleotides: TGTGCCAGCAGTTATGGTAGCTTTACTGAAGCTTTCTTT. Protein sequence: CASSYGSFTEAFF. V and J are TRBV6-5 and TRBJ1-1; the D is unclear. Trimming pared 3 bases from V and 5 bases from J, leaving 10 bases between. The CDR3 contains 13 residues. Germline lookup yields CDR1 MNHEY and CDR2 SVGAGI.

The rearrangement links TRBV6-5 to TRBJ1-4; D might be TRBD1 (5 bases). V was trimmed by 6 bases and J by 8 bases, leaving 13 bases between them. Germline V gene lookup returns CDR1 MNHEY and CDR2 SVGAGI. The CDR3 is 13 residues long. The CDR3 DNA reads TGTGCCAGCAGAAGACGGGACGAAGAAAAACTGTTTTTT. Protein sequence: CASRRRDEEKLFF.

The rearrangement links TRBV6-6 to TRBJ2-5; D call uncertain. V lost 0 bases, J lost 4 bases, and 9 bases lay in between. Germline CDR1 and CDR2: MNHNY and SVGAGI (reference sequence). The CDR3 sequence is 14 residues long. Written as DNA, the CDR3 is TGTGCCAGCAGTTACTCTCGGGTGGTAGAGACCCAGTACTTC. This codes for CASSYSRVVETQYF.

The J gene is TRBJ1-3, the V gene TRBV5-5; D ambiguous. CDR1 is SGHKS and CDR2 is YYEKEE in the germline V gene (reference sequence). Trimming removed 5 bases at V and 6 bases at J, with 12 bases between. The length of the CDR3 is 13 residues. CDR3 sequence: CASRAGAENTIYF. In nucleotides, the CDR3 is TGTGCCAGCAGAGCCGGAGCAGAAAACACCATATATTTT.

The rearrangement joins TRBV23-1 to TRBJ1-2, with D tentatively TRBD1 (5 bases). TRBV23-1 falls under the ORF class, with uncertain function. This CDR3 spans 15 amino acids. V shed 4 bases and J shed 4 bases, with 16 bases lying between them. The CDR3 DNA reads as TGCGCCAGCAGTCCCCCGGTGGGGGGGTCCTATGGCTACACCTTC. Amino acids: CASSPPVGGSYGYTF.

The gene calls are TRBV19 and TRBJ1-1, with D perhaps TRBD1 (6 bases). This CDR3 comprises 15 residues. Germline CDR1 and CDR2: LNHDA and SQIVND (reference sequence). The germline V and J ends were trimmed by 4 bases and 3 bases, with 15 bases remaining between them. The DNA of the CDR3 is TGTGCCAGTAGTAAGGGGGGATTGACGGACACTGAAGCTTTCTTT. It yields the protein CASSKGGLTDTEAFF.

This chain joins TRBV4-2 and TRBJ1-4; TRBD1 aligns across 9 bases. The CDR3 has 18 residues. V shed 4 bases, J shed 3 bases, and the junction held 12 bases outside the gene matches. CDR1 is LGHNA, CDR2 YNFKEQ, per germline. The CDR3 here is CASSRGQGRGRANEKLFF. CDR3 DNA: TGTGCCAGCAGCCGGGGACAGGGTAGGGGCAGGGCTAATGAAAAACTGTTTTTT.

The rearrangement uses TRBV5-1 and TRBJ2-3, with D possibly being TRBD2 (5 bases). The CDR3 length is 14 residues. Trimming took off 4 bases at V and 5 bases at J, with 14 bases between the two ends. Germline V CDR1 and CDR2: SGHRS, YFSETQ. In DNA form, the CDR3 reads TGCGCCAGCAGCAACAGAGAACGGGGAGATACGCAGTATTTT. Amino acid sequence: CASSNRERGDTQYF.

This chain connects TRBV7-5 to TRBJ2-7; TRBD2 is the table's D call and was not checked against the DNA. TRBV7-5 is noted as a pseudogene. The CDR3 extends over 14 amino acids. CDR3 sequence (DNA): TGTGCCAGCAGCTTAGTTTCGGGGTGGAACGAGCAGTACTTC. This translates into CASSLVSGWNEQYF.

CDR3 DNA sequence: TGTGCCAGCAGTGTACGGCTAGTTCCCACAGATACGCAGTATTTT. Translated, it gives CASSVRLVPTDTQYF. This chain connects TRBV2 to TRBJ2-3; no firm D call. Germline V gene sequence: CDR1 SNHLY, CDR2 FYNNEI. This CDR3 has 15 residues. V was cut by 4 bases and J by 2 bases, with 13 bases left in between.

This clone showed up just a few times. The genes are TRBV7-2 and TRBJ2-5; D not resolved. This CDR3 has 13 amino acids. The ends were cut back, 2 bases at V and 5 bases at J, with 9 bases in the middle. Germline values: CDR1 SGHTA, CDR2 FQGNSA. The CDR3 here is CASSLQLTETQYF. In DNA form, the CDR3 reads TGTGCCAGCAGCTTACAGCTGACGGAGACCCAGTACTTC.

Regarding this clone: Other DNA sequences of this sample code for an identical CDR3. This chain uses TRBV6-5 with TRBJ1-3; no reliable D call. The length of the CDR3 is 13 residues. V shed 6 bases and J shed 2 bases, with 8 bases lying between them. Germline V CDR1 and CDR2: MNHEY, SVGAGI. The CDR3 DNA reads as TGTGCCAGCAGACGGGGAGCTGGAAACACCATATATTTT. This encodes CASRRGAGNTIYF.

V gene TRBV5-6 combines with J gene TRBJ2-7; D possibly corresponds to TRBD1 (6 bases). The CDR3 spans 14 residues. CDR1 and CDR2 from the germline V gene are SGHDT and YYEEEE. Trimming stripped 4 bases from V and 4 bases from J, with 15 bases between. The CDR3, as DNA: TGTGCCAGCAGCACCCCGGGACACCAATACGAGCAGTACTTC. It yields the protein CASSTPGHQYEQYF.

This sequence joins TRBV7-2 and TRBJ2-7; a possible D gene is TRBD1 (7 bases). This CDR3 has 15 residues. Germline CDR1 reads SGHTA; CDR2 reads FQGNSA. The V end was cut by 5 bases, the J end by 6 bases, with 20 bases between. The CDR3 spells CASSLWQGGSGEQYF. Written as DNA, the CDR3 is TGTGCCAGCAGCCTCTGGCAGGGGGGATCCGGCGAGCAGTACTTC.

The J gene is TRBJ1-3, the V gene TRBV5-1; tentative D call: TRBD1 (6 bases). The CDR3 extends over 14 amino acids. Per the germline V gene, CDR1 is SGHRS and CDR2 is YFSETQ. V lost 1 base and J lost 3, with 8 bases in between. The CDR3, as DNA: TGCGCCAGCAGCTTGACAGGGTTTGGAAACACCATATATTTT. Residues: CASSLTGFGNTIYF.

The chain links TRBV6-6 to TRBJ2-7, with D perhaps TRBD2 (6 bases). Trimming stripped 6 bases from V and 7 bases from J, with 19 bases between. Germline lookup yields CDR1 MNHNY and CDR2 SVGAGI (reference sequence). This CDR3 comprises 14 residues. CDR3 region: CASRVYGGTGEQYF. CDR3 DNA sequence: TGTGCCAGCAGGGTTTATGGCGGGACCGGGGAGCAGTACTTC.

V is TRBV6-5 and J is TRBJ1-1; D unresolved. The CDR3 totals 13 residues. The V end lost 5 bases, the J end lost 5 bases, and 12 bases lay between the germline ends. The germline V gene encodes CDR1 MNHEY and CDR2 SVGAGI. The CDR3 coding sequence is TGTGCCAGCAGTCCCTCCCGGAGGACTGAAGCTTTCTTT. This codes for CASSPSRRTEAFF.

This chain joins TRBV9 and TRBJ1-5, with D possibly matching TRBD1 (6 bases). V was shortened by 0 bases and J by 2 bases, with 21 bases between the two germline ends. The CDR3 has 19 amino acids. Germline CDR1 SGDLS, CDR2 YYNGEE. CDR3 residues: CASSVALEGVRSRNQPQHF. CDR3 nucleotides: TGTGCCAGCAGCGTAGCTTTGGAGGGGGTCCGGTCCCGCAATCAGCCCCAGCATTTT.

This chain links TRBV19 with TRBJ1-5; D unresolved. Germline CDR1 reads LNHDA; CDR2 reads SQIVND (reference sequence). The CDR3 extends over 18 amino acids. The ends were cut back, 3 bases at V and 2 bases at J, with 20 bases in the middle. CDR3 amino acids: CASSMVSPSEGGNQPQHF. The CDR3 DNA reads TGTGCCAGTAGTATGGTCTCCCCCTCGGAGGGTGGCAATCAGCCCCAGCATTTT.

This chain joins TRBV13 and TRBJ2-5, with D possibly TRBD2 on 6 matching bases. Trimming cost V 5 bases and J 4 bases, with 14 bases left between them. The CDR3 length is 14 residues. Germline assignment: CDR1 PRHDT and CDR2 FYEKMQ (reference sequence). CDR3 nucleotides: TGTGCCAGCAGCCCGGAGGGTAGCAGAGAGACCCAGTACTTC. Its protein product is CASSPEGSRETQYF.

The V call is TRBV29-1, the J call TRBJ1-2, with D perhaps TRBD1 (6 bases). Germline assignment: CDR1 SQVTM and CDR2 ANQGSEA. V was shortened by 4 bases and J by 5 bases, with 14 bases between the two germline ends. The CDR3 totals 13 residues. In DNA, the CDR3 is TGCAGCGTTGGGTACAGGGAGCGTTATGGCTACACCTTC. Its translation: CSVGYRERYGYTF.

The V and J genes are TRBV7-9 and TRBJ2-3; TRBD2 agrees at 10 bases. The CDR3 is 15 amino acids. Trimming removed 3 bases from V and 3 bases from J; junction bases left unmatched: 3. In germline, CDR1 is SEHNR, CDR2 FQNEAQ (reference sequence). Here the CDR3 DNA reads TGTGCCAGCAGCTTCCTACTAGCGGGGACAGATACGCAGTATTTT. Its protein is CASSFLLAGTDTQYF.

CDR3 in DNA: TGCGCCAGCAGACACGGGCAGGGCGGCACTGAAGCTTTCTTT. Its protein is CASRHGQGGTEAFF. J is TRBJ1-1 and V is TRBV5-1; a possible D gene is TRBD1 (5 bases). The CDR3 runs 14 residues. Germline V gene lookup returns CDR1 SGHRS and CDR2 YFSETQ. The V end lost 5 bases, the J end lost 4 bases, and 15 bases lay between the germline ends.

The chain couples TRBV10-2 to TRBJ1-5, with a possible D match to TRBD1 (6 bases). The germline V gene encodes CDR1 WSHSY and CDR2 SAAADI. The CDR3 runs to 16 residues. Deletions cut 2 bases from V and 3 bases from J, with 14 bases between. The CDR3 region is CASSEGQPFLNQPQHF. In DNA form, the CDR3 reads TGCGCCAGCAGTGAGGGACAGCCCTTTCTCAATCAGCCCCAGCATTTT.